Listed here are 25 T cell receptor beta chains from one sample, sequenced in a study of blood T cell repertoires in COVID-19. Profiling relied on immunoSEQ multiplex PCR, and the TCRdb table lists in-frame clones only, not all of them. The profile covers approximately 93,000 clones, with roughly 88% appearing a single time and about 1.9% taken by the ten largest. Sequencing input: peripheral blood. The receptor source for this set is a man aged 45 to 65 with COVID-19, enrolled during active disease.

The V call is TRBV5-1, the J call TRBJ1-1, with TRBD1 matching 10 bases. Germline CDR1 and CDR2: SGHRS and YFSETQ. J lost 5 bases, V lost 2 bases, and 6 bases had no gene match. The CDR3 contains 15 residues. CDR3 DNA sequence: TGCGCCAGCAGCTTTGGGACAGGGGAGGTAACTGAAGCTTTCTTT. Protein product: CASSFGTGEVTEAFF.

This sequence joins TRBV18 and TRBJ1-1; D gene unclear. This CDR3 has 15 amino acids. Germline-derived CDR1 and CDR2 are KGHSH and LQKENI. Deletions cut 2 bases from V and 1 base from J, with 11 bases between. CDR3 amino acids: CASSPEFSKNTEAFF. In DNA, the CDR3 is TGTGCCAGCTCACCAGAGTTCTCCAAGAACACTGAAGCTTTCTTT.

The chain links TRBV3-1 (or the pseudogene TRBV3-2) to TRBJ1-2; D is undetermined. Looked up from germline, CDR1 is LGHDT and CDR2 is YNNKEL (reference sequence). Trimming stripped 1 base from V and 0 bases from J, with 12 bases between. The CDR3 has 16 amino acids. CDR3 in amino acids: CASSQGGSRPNYGYTF. CDR3 DNA sequence: TGTGCCAGCAGCCAAGGCGGGAGCCGCCCTAACTATGGCTACACCTTC.

CDR3 protein: CASSLTGTPTDSPLHF. DNA for the CDR3: TGTGCCAGCAGCCTAACAGGGACCCCTACCGATTCACCCCTCCACTTT. The chain links TRBV5-4 to TRBJ1-6; TRBD1 is a possible D gene (6 bases). The CDR3 extends over 16 amino acids. Per the germline V gene, CDR1 is SGHNT and CDR2 is YYREEE (reference sequence). The V end was cut by 4 bases, the J end by 8 bases, with 19 bases between.

This chain connects TRBV5-1 to TRBJ2-1; TRBD2 is a possible D gene (6 bases). The CDR3 has 15 amino acids. V lost 0 bases to trimming and J lost 4 bases, with 11 bases between them. Germline values: CDR1 SGHRS, CDR2 YFSETQ. Here the CDR3 DNA reads TGCGCCAGCAGCTTGGATAGCGGAGTATACAATGAGCAGTTCTTC. Translation: CASSLDSGVYNEQFF.

This clone has only one observation. V gene TRBV7-8 combines with J gene TRBJ1-6, with a tentative D call TRBD1 (5 bases). CDR3 size: 14 residues. The V and J ends lost 2 bases and 4 bases respectively, with 6 bases between them. CDR1 SGHVS and CDR2 FQNEAQ come from the germline V gene. CDR3 DNA: TGTGCCAGCAGCTTACAGGGTTATAATTCACCCCTCCACTTT. Its translation: CASSLQGYNSPLHF.

The chain couples TRBV7-2 to TRBJ1-4; D perhaps matches TRBD1 (6 bases). The CDR3 covers 16 residues. The germline V and J ends were trimmed by 5 bases and 0 bases, with 13 bases remaining between them. Looked up from germline, CDR1 is SGHTA and CDR2 is FQGNSA. In DNA form, the CDR3 reads TGTGCCAGCAGCCCCTCGTGGGGGCCAACTAATGAAAAACTGTTTTTT. Residues: CASSPSWGPTNEKLFF. Supplemented by reference TRBV7-2 and TRBJ1-4, the full variable domain reads GAGVSQSPSNKVTEKGKDVELRCDPISGHTALYWYRQSLGQGLEFLIYFQGNSAPDKSGLPSDRFSAERTGGSVSTLTIQRTQQEDSAVYLCASSPSWGPTNEKLFFGSGTQLSVL.

The CDR3, as DNA: TGTGCCAGCAGTTTATCCAGGGGAACTAACTATGGCTACACCTTC. Amino acids: CASSLSRGTNYGYTF. This chain joins TRBV28 and TRBJ1-2; weak D call: TRBD1 (6 bases). Trimming took off 1 base at V and 0 bases at J, with 9 bases between the two ends. This CDR3 is 15 amino acids long. Looked up from germline, CDR1 is MDHEN and CDR2 is SYDVKM.

This chain joins TRBV28 and TRBJ1-3; no reliable D call. The V gene lost 3 bases and the J gene lost 0 bases, with 12 bases spanning the gap. CDR3 size: 16 residues. Germline CDR1 MDHEN, CDR2 SYDVKM. For the CDR3, the DNA is TGTGCCAGCAGTTTTCGAAGGGAGCGCTCTGGAAACACCATATATTTT. Its protein is CASSFRRERSGNTIYF. Filled out from reference TRBV28 and TRBJ1-3, the complete variable domain reads DVKVTQSSRYLVKRTGEKVFLECVQDMDHENMFWYRQDPGLGLRLIYFSYDVKMKEKGDIPEGYSVSREKKERFSLILESASTNQTSMYLCASSFRRERSGNTIYFGEGSWLTVV.

J is TRBJ1-2 and V is TRBV6-5; 8 bases line up with TRBD1. Germline-derived CDR1 and CDR2 are MNHEY and SVGAGI. This CDR3 comprises 15 residues. The junction had 9 bases not matched to a gene; V was cut back by 2 bases and J by 7 bases. As DNA, the CDR3 is TGTGCCAGCAGTTACAGTCCAGGGGGCCTGTCTGGCTACACCTTC. Translation: CASSYSPGGLSGYTF.

The gene calls are TRBV7-8 and TRBJ2-7, with 7 bases matching TRBD1. V lost 7 bases, J lost 3 bases, and 9 bases stayed unmatched. The germline gives CDR1 SGHVS, CDR2 FQNEAQ. The CDR3 totals 14 residues. In DNA, the CDR3 is TGTGCCAGCACAGAAGTAGGGACAGTCTACGAGCAGTACTTC. Its translation is CASTEVGTVYEQYF. Full variable domain (remainder filled in from reference TRBV7-8 and TRBJ2-7): GAGVSQSPRYKVAKRGQDVALRCDPISGHVSLFWYQQALGQGPEFLTYFQNEAQLDKSGLPSDRFFAERPEGSVSTLKIQRTQQEDSAVYLCASTEVGTVYEQYFGPGTRLTVT.

The rearrangement uses TRBV29-1 and TRBJ1-1; 7 bases fit TRBD1. The trim removed 1 base at V and 1 base at J, leaving 0 bases unmatched. The length of the CDR3 is 13 residues. CDR1 and CDR2 (germline): SQVTM, ANQGSEA. For the CDR3, the DNA is TGCAGCGTTGAAGGGACAGGGAACACTGAAGCTTTCTTT. It codes for CSVEGTGNTEAFF.

The CDR3 region has the DNA TGTGCCAGTAGTAGGAGTTTCATGAACACTGAAGCTTTCTTT. Amino acid sequence: CASSRSFMNTEAFF. The rearrangement links TRBV19 to TRBJ1-1, with unresolved D. CDR1 and CDR2 from the germline V gene are LNHDA and SQIVND (reference sequence). The CDR3 extends over 14 amino acids. V lost 4 bases and J lost 0, with 9 bases in between.

The genes are TRBV2 and TRBJ1-1, with a possible D match to TRBD1 (5 bases). Germline-derived CDR1 and CDR2 are SNHLY and FYNNEI. There are 13 residues in the CDR3. V gave up 7 bases and J gave up 1 base, with 10 bases separating them. As DNA, the CDR3 is TGTGCCAGCAAAGGACAAAGGAACACTGAAGCTTTCTTT. The encoded protein is CASKGQRNTEAFF.

The chain recombines TRBV5-1 with TRBJ1-6; TRBD1 matches 8 bases. CDR3 length: 15 residues. V gave up 3 bases and J gave up 4 bases; unmatched junction bases: 3. Germline CDR1 reads SGHRS; CDR2 reads YFSETQ. DNA for the CDR3: TGCGCCAGCAGCTGGGGACAGGCGTATAATTCACCCCTCCACTTT. It yields the protein CASSWGQAYNSPLHF.

The rearrangement joins TRBV19 to TRBJ1-2; D is unclear. Trimming removed 2 bases at V and 4 bases at J, with 8 bases between. CDR3 length: 13 residues. Germline CDR1 is LNHDA and CDR2 is SQIVND (reference sequence). The CDR3 nucleotides read TGTGCCAGTAGTATAAAGCCTGGCTATGGCTACACCTTC. Protein: CASSIKPGYGYTF.

The rearrangement uses TRBV18 and TRBJ1-2; 7 bases are a match to TRBD1. From germline, CDR1 is KGHSH and CDR2 LQKENI. V was pared by 5 bases and J by 5 bases, with 8 bases of the junction left unmatched. This CDR3 comprises 14 residues. CDR3 in DNA: TGTGCCAGCTCATCCTCGGACAGGTCTTATGGCTACACCTTC. Residues: CASSSSDRSYGYTF.

A single count supports this clone. The chain uses TRBV11-2 and TRBJ2-2; TRBD2 might be the D (5 bases). V was shortened by 3 bases and J by 1 base, with 9 bases between the two germline ends. The CDR3 extends over 15 amino acids. Germline values: CDR1 SGHAT, CDR2 FQNNGV. The CDR3 region is CASSFSGLNTGELFF. As DNA, the CDR3 is TGTGCCAGCAGCTTTTCGGGGTTGAACACCGGGGAGCTGTTTTTT. Full variable domain (remainder filled in from reference TRBV11-2 and TRBJ2-2): EAGVAQSPRYKIIEKRQSVAFWCNPISGHATLYWYQQILGQGPKLLIQFQNNGVVDDSQLPKDRFSAERLKGVDSTLKIQPAKLEDSAVYLCASSFSGLNTGELFFGEGSRLTVL.

V usage is TRBV7-2 and J usage is TRBJ2-7, with D possibly TRBD1 on 8 matching bases. The germline V gene has CDR1 SGHTA and CDR2 FQGNSA. This CDR3 region has 17 residues. V gave up 0 bases and J gave up 1 base, with 16 bases separating them. In nucleotides, the CDR3 is TGTGCCAGCAGCTTAGCCGGGAGGACAGGGAGATCCTACGAGCAGTACTTC. This sequence encodes CASSLAGRTGRSYEQYF.

J is TRBJ1-1 and V is TRBV25-1; 8 nucleotides line up with TRBD1. Looked up from germline, CDR1 is MGHDK and CDR2 is SYGVNS. The CDR3 spans 18 residues. V shed 4 bases, J shed 3 bases, and the junction held 16 bases outside the gene matches. CDR3 sequence: CASSASSRDRLSDTEAFF. The CDR3 nucleotides read TGTGCCAGCAGTGCATCATCCCGGGACAGGCTTTCTGACACTGAAGCTTTCTTT.

The V gene is TRBV30, the J gene TRBJ2-2; tentative D call: TRBD1 (6 bases). This CDR3 is built from 15 residues. Trimming pared 3 bases from V and 0 bases from J, leaving 11 bases between. Germline V CDR1 and CDR2: GTSNPN, SVGIG (reference sequence). In DNA, the CDR3 is TGTGCCTGGAGACTCGGGACAACGAACACCGGGGAGCTGTTTTTT. It specifies CAWRLGTTNTGELFF.

The rearrangement links TRBV4-3 to TRBJ1-2; TRBD1 is a possible D gene (5 bases). The V and J ends lost 0 bases and 4 bases respectively, with 12 bases between them. Germline-derived CDR1 and CDR2 are LGHNA and YSLEER. This CDR3 contains 15 residues. In DNA form, the CDR3 reads TGCGCCAGCAGCCAAGATCGGGGGTTCAGCTATGGCTACACCTTC. It encodes CASSQDRGFSYGYTF.

V gene TRBV4-1 combines with J gene TRBJ1-3, with D maybe TRBD1 (5 bases). The germline gives CDR1 MGHRA, CDR2 YSYEKL. The length of the CDR3 is 19 residues. V was shortened by 6 bases and J by 0 bases, with 24 bases between the two germline ends. CDR3 sequence reads: CASSENVNPGSLSGNTIYF. The CDR3 DNA reads as TGCGCCAGCAGTGAAAATGTCAATCCAGGGTCACTCTCTGGAAACACCATATATTTT.

The chain couples TRBV27 to TRBJ2-1; TRBD2 aligns across 16 bases. The germline CDR1 and CDR2 sequences are MNHEY and SMNVEV (reference sequence). V trimming: 9 bases; J trimming: 7 bases; junction bases outside the gene matches: 9. CDR3 size: 16 residues. The CDR3 DNA reads as TGTGCCAGTGAGGGGACTAGCGGGGGGGCAGGGAATGAGCAGTTCTTC. It specifies CASEGTSGGAGNEQFF.

This clone showed up just once. The chain recombines TRBV7-2 with TRBJ2-2; the D is unclear. This CDR3 contains 14 residues. CDR1 and CDR2 from the germline V gene are SGHTA and FQGNSA. V was trimmed by 4 bases and J by 0 bases, leaving 6 bases between them. For the CDR3, the DNA is TGTGCCAGCAGCTCCAGAACGAACACCGGGGAGCTGTTTTTT. Protein product: CASSSRTNTGELFF.